Sequencing of this T cell receptor beta chain was carried out in a study of beta chain features in type 1 diabetes (dated by TCRdb to 2016 to 2019). For the wider study: Patients and healthy donors did not differ in mean age, gender distribution, total cell number or subset yield. A total of roughly 100 million sorted cells were examined across all samples, and the number of cells per subset was strongly correlated with RNA yield. Regulatory and stem cell-like memory subsets were isolated from only 8 patients and roughly eight healthy donors, whereas naive and central memory subsets came from all 30 or so donors. The study compared the TCRB repertoires of sorted circulating CD4+ T cell subsets in recently diagnosed type 1 diabetes patients with those in matched healthy donors. What the authors observed across the whole study: Only small numbers of individuals were included in the HLA sub-analyses, which left unresolved whether HLA type had any influence on TCRB rearrangement. A moderate but significant shortening of TCRB CDR3 length was observed in type 1 diabetes patients in all four CD4+ subsets. Because cDNA rather than genomic DNA was sequenced, highly expressing activated cells could have been over-represented, although no difference in activation and CD3 levels was found between groups. PCR may preferentially amplify shorter templates, but because patient and control samples were amplified and corrected together, any resulting skew would affect both groups equally. Fewer insertions and more nucleotide deletions at VDJ recombination sites were observed in patients with type 1 diabetes, implying thymic rearrangement abnormalities. Naive, central memory and regulatory TCRB repertoires appeared to be more similar among patients than among healthy donors.

From each donor, a single peripheral blood sample of around 120 mL on average was drawn into heparinised tubes. A BD FACSAria II and a panel including CD45RO, CCR7, CD25, CD127, CD95 and CD27 were used to sort naive, central memory, regulatory and stem cell-like memory CD4+ T cells. Purity was above 95% for every sorted population. PBMCs were isolated immediately by Lymphoprep density gradient centrifugation and stained directly without culture. Samples were stained and sorted in pairs, with one healthy donor and one patient per experiment, so that batch effects were minimized. This clone has only a few counts. Which antigen it targets is not known. No base quality values were provided; no much bigger clone lies one nucleotide off. All of the isolated RNA was reverse transcribed with the High Capacity cDNA Reverse Transcription Kit, so expressed TCRB transcripts were sequenced. Naive, central memory and regulatory T cell samples underwent deep immunoSEQ sequencing, averaging about 3.3 million total reads per sample. After sorted cells were lysed in RLT buffer, RNA was extracted with DNase-treated RNeasy Micro or Mini kits, with the choice depending on cell number. To prevent cross-contamination, each cell subset was processed individually, whereas patient and healthy donor samples were processed jointly. The immunoSEQ multiplex PCR was used to amplify TCRB sequences from cDNA, yielding 87-bp fragments that span the CDR3 region. Sequencing of the amplicons was done on the Illumina HiSeq platform. Processing in the source paper ran as follows. Synthetic template baselines were used to correct PCR bias computationally, reads within Hamming distance 2 were collapsed, and singletons that could not be merged were discarded. Reads were aligned to IMGT to assign V, D and J genes, CDR3 length, and insertions or deletions at six rearrangement sites. Within each subset, clonotype counts were normalized to the number of sorted cells before true diversity and Gini coefficients were calculated with the tcR R package. Repertoire sharing was quantified using the overlap coefficient calculated on TCRB nucleotide sequences. Out-of-frame TCRB sequences from naive cells were analyzed as a proxy for the pre-selection repertoire. Drawn from immuneACCESS, this table holds only the in-frame rearrangements with V and J called that TCRdb kept. Clones are partly lost; checked studies trace under half to an unresolved V gene and leave the rest unexplained. Clone size and V and J calls were adopted from that table, with D and trimming inferred from the DNA. The sample table holds fewer than 350,000 clones, of which about 15% were seen once. Jointly, the top ten make up roughly 0.015% of the sample.

The CDR3 starts with the cysteine, ends with the phenylalanine, and has 12 residues. The only DNA kept is the CDR3, 36 bases in frame from the first base. V is reduced by 2 bases and J by 10 bases, leaving a spacing of 9 bases between them. From a lookup of the germline V gene, CDR1 and CDR2 are MNHEY and SVGAGI. Sequencing used naive CD4+ T cells from blood. The cell subset or site label for this specimen denotes: true naive CD4+ T cells. This receptor was identified in a man in his late teens or twenties with type 1 diabetes. This chain is built from TRBV6-5 and TRBJ2-1; TRBD2 is a weak D gene call, 5 bases matching. The bases read TGTGCCAGCAGTTACCTTTCGGGGGAGCAGTTCTTC. It translates as CASSYLSGEQFF.